This T cell receptor beta chain was captured in a study of molecular identifiers for immune sequencing clone quantification. Turning to the study itself: Sequencing covered four of five parts into which replicate RNA from about 20,000 or 100,000 naive CD8 cells was split.

MiXCR was run by TCRdb on the PCR reads, yielding one entry per CDR3 protein. The sample lists roughly 320,000 distinct CDR3 sequences, 20% to 25% occurring once. Many counts were recorded for this clonotype. Its antigen remains unidentified. V dropped 0 bases and J dropped 5 bases, with 5 bases sitting between them. Germline CDR1 SGHRS, CDR2 YFSETQ. The CDR3 contains 12 residues. Study-level findings and limits: Detecting spiked Jurkat TCR RNA from one cell among roughly 1 million naive cells was reportedly possible.

Every naive CD8 library was made from between 20,000 and 1,000,000 sorted cells with 10%, 30% or 50% RNA. The specimen was naive CD8+ T cells from blood, with Jurkat cell RNA spiked in. As for subset: FACS-sorted CD8+CD4-CCR7+CD45RA+ naive T cells. The V call is TRBV5-1, the J call TRBJ1-2; D ambiguous. This clonotype was sampled from a human donor in good health. Some libraries in this study had Jurkat cell RNA spiked in. The CDR3 sequence is CASSLDAYGYTF. CDR3 nucleotides: TGCGCCAGCAGCTTGGATGCTTATGGCTACACCTTC.